This TCR beta chain was captured by sequencing in a study of T cell clones after liver transplantation. Germline CDR1 is SGDLS and CDR2 is YYNGEE. Between the trimmed V and J ends, which lost 3 bases and 10 bases, there was a span of 16 bases. The CDR3 length is 13 residues. Some clones are missing from TCRdb's copy, which holds only in-frame ones; the method was immunoSEQ multiplex PCR. The sample has 20,000 to 25,000 clones, 78% seen once. The J gene is TRBJ1-1, the V gene TRBV9; a weak D match, TRBD1 (5 bases). The TCR sequence derives from a human patient who received a liver transplant. The T cells may come from the graft donor. This specimen consisted of CD8+ T cells from blood, obtained roughly 56 months after liver transplant. DNA of the CDR3: TGTGCCAGCAGCGGGTGGGACGAATGGGGAGCTTTCTTT. Amino acids: CASSGWDEWGAFF.